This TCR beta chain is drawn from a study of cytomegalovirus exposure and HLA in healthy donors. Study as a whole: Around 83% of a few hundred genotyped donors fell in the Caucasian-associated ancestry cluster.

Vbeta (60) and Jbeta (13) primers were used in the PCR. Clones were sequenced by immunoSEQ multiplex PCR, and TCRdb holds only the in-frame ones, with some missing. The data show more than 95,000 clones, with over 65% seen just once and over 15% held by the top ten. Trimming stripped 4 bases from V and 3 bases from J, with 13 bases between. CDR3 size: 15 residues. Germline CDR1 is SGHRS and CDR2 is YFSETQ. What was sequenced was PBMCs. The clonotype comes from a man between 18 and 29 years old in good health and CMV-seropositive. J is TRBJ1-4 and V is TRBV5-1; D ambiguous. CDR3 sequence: CASSTSGAANEKLFF. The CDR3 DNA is TGCGCCAGCAGCACTTCGGGAGCAGCTAATGAAAAACTGTTTTTT.